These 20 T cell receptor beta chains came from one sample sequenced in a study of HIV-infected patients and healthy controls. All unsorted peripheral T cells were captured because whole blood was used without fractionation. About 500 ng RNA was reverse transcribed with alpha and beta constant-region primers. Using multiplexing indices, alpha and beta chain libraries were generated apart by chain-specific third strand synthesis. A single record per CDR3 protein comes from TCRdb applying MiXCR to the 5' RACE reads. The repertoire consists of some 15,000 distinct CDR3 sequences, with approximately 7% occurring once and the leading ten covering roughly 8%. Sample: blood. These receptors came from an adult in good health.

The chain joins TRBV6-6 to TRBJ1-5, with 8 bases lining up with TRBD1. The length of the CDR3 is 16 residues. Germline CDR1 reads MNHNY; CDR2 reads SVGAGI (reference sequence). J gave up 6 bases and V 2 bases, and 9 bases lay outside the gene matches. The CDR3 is CASSYPGRGQGQPQHF. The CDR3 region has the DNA TGTGCCAGCAGTTACCCCGGCAGGGGGCAAGGTCAGCCCCAGCATTTT.

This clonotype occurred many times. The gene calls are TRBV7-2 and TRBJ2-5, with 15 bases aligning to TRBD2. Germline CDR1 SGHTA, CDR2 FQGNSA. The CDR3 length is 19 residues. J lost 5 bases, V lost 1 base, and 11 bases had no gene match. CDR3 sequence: CASSLVRGTSGRKLETQYF. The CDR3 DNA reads TGTGCCAGCAGCTTAGTACGGGGGACTAGCGGGAGGAAATTGGAGACCCAGTACTTC. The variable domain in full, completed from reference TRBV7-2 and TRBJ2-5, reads GAGVSQSPSNKVTEKGKDVELRCDPISGHTALYWYRQSLGQGLEFLIYFQGNSAPDKSGLPSDRFSAERTGGSVSTLTIQRTQQEDSAVYLCASSLVRGTSGRKLETQYFGPGTRLLVL.

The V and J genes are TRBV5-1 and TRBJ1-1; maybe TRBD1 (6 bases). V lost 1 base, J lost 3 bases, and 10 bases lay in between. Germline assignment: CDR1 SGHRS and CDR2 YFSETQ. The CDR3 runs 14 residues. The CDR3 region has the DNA TGCGCCAGCAGCTTGCAGGGGCAGGACACTGAAGCTTTCTTT. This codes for CASSLQGQDTEAFF.

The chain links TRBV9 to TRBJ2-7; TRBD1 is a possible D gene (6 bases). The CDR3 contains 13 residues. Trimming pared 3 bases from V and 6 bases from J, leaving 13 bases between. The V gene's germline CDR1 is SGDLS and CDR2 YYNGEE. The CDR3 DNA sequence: TGTGCCAGCAGCGACGACAGGACGCTCGAGCAGTACTTC. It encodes CASSDDRTLEQYF.

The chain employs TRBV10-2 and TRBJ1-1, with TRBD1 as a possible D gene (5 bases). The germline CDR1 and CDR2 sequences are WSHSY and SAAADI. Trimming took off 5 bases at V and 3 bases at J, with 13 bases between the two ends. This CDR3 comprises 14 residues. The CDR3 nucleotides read TGCGCCAGCAGTACGGGGACGTTGGACACTGAAGCTTTCTTT. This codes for CASSTGTLDTEAFF.

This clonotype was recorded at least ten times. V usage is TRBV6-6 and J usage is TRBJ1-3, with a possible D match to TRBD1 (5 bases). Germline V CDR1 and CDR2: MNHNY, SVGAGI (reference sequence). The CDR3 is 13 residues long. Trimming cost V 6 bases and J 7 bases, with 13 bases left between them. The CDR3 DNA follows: TGTGCCAGCAGAAAAGGCGAGGGGAACACCATATATTTT. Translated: CASRKGEGNTIYF.

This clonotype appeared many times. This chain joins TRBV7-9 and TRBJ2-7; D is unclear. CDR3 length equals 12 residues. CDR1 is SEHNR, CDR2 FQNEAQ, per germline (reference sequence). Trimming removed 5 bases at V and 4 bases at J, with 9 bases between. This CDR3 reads CASSARPYEQYF. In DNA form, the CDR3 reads TGTGCCAGCAGCGCACGCCCGTACGAGCAGTACTTC.

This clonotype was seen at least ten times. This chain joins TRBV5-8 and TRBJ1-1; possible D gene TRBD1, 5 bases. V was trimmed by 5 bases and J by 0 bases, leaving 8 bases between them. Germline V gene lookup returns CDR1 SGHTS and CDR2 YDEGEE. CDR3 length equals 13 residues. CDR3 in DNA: TGTGCCAGCAGGCGACAGATGAACACTGAAGCTTTCTTT. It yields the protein CASRRQMNTEAFF.

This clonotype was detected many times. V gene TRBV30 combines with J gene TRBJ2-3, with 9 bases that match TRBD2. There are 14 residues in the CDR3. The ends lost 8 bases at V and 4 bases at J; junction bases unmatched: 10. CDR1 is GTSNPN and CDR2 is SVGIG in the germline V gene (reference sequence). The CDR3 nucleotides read TGTGCCAGAAGCGGGAGGTCCTTCCCAGATACGCAGTATTTT. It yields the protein CARSGRSFPDTQYF.

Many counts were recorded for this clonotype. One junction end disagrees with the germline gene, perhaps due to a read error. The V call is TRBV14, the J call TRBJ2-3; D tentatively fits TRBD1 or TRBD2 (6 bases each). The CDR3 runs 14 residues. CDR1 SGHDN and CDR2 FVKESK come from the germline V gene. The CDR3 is CATSRGGKMDTQYF. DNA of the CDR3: TGTGCCACCAGCCGAGGGGGGAAAATGGATACGCAGTATTTT.

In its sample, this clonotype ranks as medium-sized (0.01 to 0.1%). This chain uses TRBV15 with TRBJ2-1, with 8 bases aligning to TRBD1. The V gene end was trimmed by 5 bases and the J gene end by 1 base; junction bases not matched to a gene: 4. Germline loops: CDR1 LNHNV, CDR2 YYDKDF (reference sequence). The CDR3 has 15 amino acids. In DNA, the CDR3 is TGTGCCACCAGCGAGACAGGGGAGTCCTACAATGAGCAGTTCTTC. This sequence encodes CATSETGESYNEQFF.

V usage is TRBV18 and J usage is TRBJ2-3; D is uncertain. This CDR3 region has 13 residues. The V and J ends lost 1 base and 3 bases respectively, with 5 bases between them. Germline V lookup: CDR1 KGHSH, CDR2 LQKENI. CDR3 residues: CASSPRPTDTQYF. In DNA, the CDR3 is TGTGCCAGCTCACCACGCCCGACAGATACGCAGTATTTT.

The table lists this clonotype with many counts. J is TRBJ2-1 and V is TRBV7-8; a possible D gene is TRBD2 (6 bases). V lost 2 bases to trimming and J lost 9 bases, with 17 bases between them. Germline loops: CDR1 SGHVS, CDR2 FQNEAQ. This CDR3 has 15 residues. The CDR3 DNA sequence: TGTGCCAGCAGCTTATATGTTGGCGGGACGGGTGAGCAGTTCTTC. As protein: CASSLYVGGTGEQFF. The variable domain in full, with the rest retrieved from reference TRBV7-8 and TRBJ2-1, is GAGVSQSPRYKVAKRGQDVALRCDPISGHVSLFWYQQALGQGPEFLTYFQNEAQLDKSGLPSDRFFAERPEGSVSTLKIQRTQQEDSAVYLCASSLYVGGTGEQFFGPGTRLTVL.

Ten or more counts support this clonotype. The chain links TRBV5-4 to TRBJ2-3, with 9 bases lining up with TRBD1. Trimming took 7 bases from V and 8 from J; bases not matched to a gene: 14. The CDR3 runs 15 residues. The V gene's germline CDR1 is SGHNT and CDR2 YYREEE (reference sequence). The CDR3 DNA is TGTGCCAGCGGACTACAGGGGGCAGGCAGCGGTACGCAGTATTTT. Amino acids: CASGLQGAGSGTQYF.

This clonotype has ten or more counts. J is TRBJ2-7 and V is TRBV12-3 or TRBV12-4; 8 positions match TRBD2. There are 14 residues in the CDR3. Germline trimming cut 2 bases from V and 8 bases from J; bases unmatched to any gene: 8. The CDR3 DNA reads TGTGCCAGCAGTTTAAATTCGGGGGGGATGAAGCAGTACTTC. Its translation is CASSLNSGGMKQYF.

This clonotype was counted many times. The CDR3: CASSLTGQTTYGYTF. CDR3 DNA sequence: TGTGCCAGCAGCTTAACAGGACAGACTACATATGGCTACACCTTC. The genes are TRBV5-4 and TRBJ1-2; D is possibly TRBD1 (6 bases). Trimming stripped 2 bases from V and 5 bases from J, with 16 bases between. The CDR3 loop spans 15 amino acids. Germline loops: CDR1 SGHNT, CDR2 YYREEE (reference sequence).

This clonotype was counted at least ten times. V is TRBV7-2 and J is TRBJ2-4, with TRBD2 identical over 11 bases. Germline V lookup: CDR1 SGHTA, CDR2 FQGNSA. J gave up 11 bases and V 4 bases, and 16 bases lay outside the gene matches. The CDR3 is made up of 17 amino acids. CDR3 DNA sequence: TGTGCCAGCAGCTCCGGCATGACTAGCGGGACTGGGGCCGTTCAGTACTTC. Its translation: CASSSGMTSGTGAVQYF.

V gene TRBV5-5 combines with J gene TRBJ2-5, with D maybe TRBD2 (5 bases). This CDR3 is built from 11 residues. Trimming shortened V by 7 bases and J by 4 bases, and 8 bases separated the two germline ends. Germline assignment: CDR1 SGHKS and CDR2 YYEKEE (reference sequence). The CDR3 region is CASGSRETQYF. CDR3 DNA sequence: TGTGCCAGCGGGAGTCGAGAGACCCAGTACTTC.

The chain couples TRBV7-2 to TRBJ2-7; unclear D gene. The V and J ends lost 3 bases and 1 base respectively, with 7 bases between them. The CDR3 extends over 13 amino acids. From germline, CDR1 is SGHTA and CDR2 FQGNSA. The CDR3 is CASSLVRSYEQYF. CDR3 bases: TGTGCCAGCAGCTTGGTCAGGTCCTACGAGCAGTACTTC.

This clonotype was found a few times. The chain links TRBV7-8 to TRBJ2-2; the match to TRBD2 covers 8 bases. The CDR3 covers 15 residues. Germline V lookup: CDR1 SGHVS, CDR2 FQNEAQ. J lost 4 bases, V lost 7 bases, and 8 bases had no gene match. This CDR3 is CASTQTSAGTGELFF. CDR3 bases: TGTGCCAGCACCCAGACTAGCGCGGGCACCGGGGAGCTGTTTTTT.